The 24 T cell receptor beta chains given below trace back to one sample, sequenced in a study of CD8 T cells in Susac syndrome. With random hexamers, reverse transcription was performed on about 0.5 to 1 ug of RNA. TCRdb reprocessed the immunoSEQ multiplex PCR reads with MiXCR, giving one entry per CDR3 protein. In the table there are around 81,000 distinct CDR3 sequences, nearly 95% of which are singletons. What was sequenced was CD8+ T cells from PBMCs. These receptors originate from a human donor with Susac syndrome.

The chain couples TRBV5-1 to TRBJ1-1; 8 bases align to TRBD1. CDR1 and CDR2 (germline): SGHRS, YFSETQ. The V segment lost 6 bases and the J segment 2 bases; nucleotides outside the gene matches: 3. The CDR3 totals 13 residues. The CDR3 sequence is CASTGGSNTEAFF. The CDR3 bases are TGCGCCAGCACAGGGGGCAGTAACACTGAAGCTTTCTTT.

The chain joins TRBV12-3 or TRBV12-4 to TRBJ2-7; a possible D gene is TRBD1 (5 bases). The CDR3 spans 12 residues. Trimming left V 11 bases short and J 2 bases short, with 13 bases between. This CDR3 is CASRAHPYEQYF. As DNA, the CDR3 is TGTGCCTCCAGGGCGCATCCCTACGAGCAGTACTTC.

The chain joins TRBV14 to TRBJ2-1, with D uncertain. The CDR3 is made up of 13 amino acids. V lost 3 bases and J lost 0, with 3 bases in between. CDR1 and CDR2 from the germline V gene are SGHDN and FVKESK. DNA of the CDR3: TGTGCCAGCAGCCAGACCTCCTACAATGAGCAGTTCTTC. It translates to CASSQTSYNEQFF.

V and J are TRBV29-1 and TRBJ1-1; no clear D gene. V was shortened by 6 bases and J by 1 base, with 12 bases between the two germline ends. Germline lookup yields CDR1 SQVTM and CDR2 ANQGSEA. The CDR3 runs 13 residues. The CDR3 sequence is CSVLTSGNTEAFF. The CDR3 region has the DNA TGCAGCGTGCTCACATCTGGGAACACTGAAGCTTTCTTT.

The CDR3: CASIDRVGKNEQFF. The CDR3 DNA sequence: TGTGCCAGTATTGACAGGGTGGGTAAGAATGAGCAGTTCTTC. V usage is TRBV19 and J usage is TRBJ2-1; TRBD1 matches 7 bases. The CDR3 totals 14 residues. In germline, CDR1 is LNHDA, CDR2 SQIVND (reference sequence). The V segment lost 7 bases and the J segment 7 bases; nucleotides outside the gene matches: 10.

The V gene is TRBV24-1, the J gene TRBJ1-5; 7 nucleotides line up with TRBD1. Germline CDR1 and CDR2: KGHDR and SFDVKD. The CDR3 is 14 amino acids. Germline trimming cut 9 bases from V and 9 bases from J; bases unmatched to any gene: 13. The DNA for the CDR3 is TGTGCCACCGGAGACAGGGTAACTTCTCGGCCCCAGCATTTT. This gives the protein CATGDRVTSRPQHF.

This clonotype came up once. The chain employs TRBV25-1 and TRBJ2-5; 8 bases match TRBD2. The CDR3 runs 14 residues. Germline V gene sequence: CDR1 MGHDK, CDR2 SYGVNS. V lost 2 bases and J lost 4; bases outside the gene matches: 3. DNA for the CDR3: TGTGCCAGCAGTGAAGGGGCGGGAGGAGAGACCCAGTACTTC. Its translation is CASSEGAGGETQYF.

The chain has TRBV15 and TRBJ1-5; D call uncertain. Trimming left V 6 bases short and J 2 bases short, with 11 bases between. The germline CDR1 and CDR2 sequences are LNHNV and YYDKDF (reference sequence). This CDR3 is 14 amino acids long. The CDR3 DNA follows: TGTGCCACCAGTCAGGTGTACGGCAATCAGCCCCAGCATTTT. Residues: CATSQVYGNQPQHF.

The J gene is TRBJ2-1, the V gene TRBV6-4; no definite D call. The V gene lost 1 base and the J gene lost 4 bases, with 11 bases spanning the gap. Per the germline V gene, CDR1 is MRHNA and CDR2 is SNTAGT. This CDR3 has 15 amino acids. CDR3 DNA sequence: TGTGCCAGCAGTGACTATGGATCTGATTACAATGAGCAGTTCTTC. This gives the protein CASSDYGSDYNEQFF.

The V gene is TRBV7-9, the J gene TRBJ2-1; no definite D call. V gave up 5 bases and J gave up 7 bases, with 15 bases separating them. The length of the CDR3 is 14 residues. Germline V gene sequence: CDR1 SEHNR, CDR2 FQNEAQ (reference sequence). The CDR3: CASSETAYMNEQFF. Here the CDR3 DNA reads TGTGCCAGCAGCGAAACGGCGTATATGAATGAGCAGTTCTTC. The variable domain in full, completed from reference TRBV7-9 and TRBJ2-1, reads DTGVSQNPRHKITKRGQNVTFRCDPISEHNRLYWYRQTLGQGPEFLTYFQNEAQLEKSRLLSDRFSAERPKGSFSTLEIQRTEQGDSAMYLCASSETAYMNEQFFGPGTRLTVL.

V and J are TRBV11-3 and TRBJ2-1; 15 positions match TRBD2. Per the germline V gene, CDR1 is SGHNT and CDR2 is YENEEA. The CDR3 is made up of 13 amino acids. The V segment lost 8 bases and the J segment 8 bases; nucleotides outside the gene matches: 1. CDR3 DNA: TGTGCCAGCGGACTAGCGGGAGGGCATGAGCAGTTCTTC. Translated: CASGLAGGHEQFF.

This chain uses TRBV2 with TRBJ2-7; 10 nucleotides match TRBD1. The V and J ends lost 10 bases and 2 bases, in that order; junction bases with no gene match: 2. CDR1 and CDR2 from the germline V gene are SNHLY and FYNNEI. This CDR3 is built from 12 residues. The CDR3 spells CATGQGTYEQYF. The CDR3 bases are TGTGCCACGGGACAGGGGACCTACGAGCAGTACTTC.

This clonotype was seen only once. The rearrangement links TRBV25-1 to TRBJ2-3; D could derive from TRBD1 or TRBD2 (6 bases each). Trimming shortened V by 4 bases and J by 6 bases, and 8 bases separated the two germline ends. Germline V CDR1 and CDR2: MGHDK, SYGVNS. CDR3 length: 12 residues. The CDR3 loop reads CASSVGGDTQYF. The CDR3 nucleotides are TGTGCCAGCAGTGTAGGGGGGGATACGCAGTATTTT.

Only one count was recorded for this clonotype. V and J are TRBV5-6 and TRBJ2-1, with TRBD2 matching over 14 bases. Germline values: CDR1 SGHDT, CDR2 YYEEEE. CDR3 size: 17 residues. The V and J ends lost 0 bases and 7 bases, in that order; junction bases with no gene match: 6. The CDR3 reads CASSLGLAGGHVNEQFF. DNA for the CDR3: TGTGCCAGCAGCTTGGGACTAGCGGGGGGGCATGTGAATGAGCAGTTCTTC.

DNA for the CDR3: TGTGCCAGCAGTTTGAATCGGCCTAATGAAAAACTGTTTTTT. Protein sequence: CASSLNRPNEKLFF. This chain connects TRBV12-3 or TRBV12-4 to TRBJ1-4; no definite D call. This CDR3 is 14 amino acids long. Trimming left V 3 bases short and J 3 bases short, with 8 bases between.

This clonotype appeared once. This chain uses TRBV3-1 with TRBJ2-3; TRBD2 matches 13 bases. The V gene's germline CDR1 is LGHDT and CDR2 YNNKEL (reference sequence). J gave up 4 bases and V 4 bases, and 5 bases lay outside the gene matches. The CDR3 is 16 residues long. CDR3 residues: CASSPRTSGGPDTQYF. CDR3 nucleotide sequence: TGTGCCAGCAGCCCTAGGACTAGCGGGGGACCAGATACGCAGTATTTT.

The chain uses TRBV29-1 and TRBJ1-6, with 9 bases aligning to TRBD1. CDR1 is SQVTM, CDR2 ANQGSEA, per germline. CDR3 length equals 13 residues. Germline trimming cut 6 bases from V and 5 bases from J; bases unmatched to any gene: 2. The CDR3 protein is CSVGTGNNSPLHF. In DNA, the CDR3 is TGCAGCGTCGGGACAGGGAATAATTCACCCCTCCACTTT.

The gene calls are TRBV24-1 and TRBJ2-3; D call uncertain. This CDR3 region has 12 residues. V was clipped by 5 bases and J by 0 bases, with 2 bases between them. Germline loops: CDR1 KGHDR, CDR2 SFDVKD. The CDR3 loop reads CATSGSTDTQYF. CDR3 in DNA: TGTGCCACCAGTGGGAGCACAGATACGCAGTATTTT.

The rearrangement links TRBV3-1 to TRBJ2-5; 7 bases map to TRBD2. The germline CDR1 and CDR2 sequences are LGHDT and YNNKEL (reference sequence). The V gene end was trimmed by 4 bases and the J gene end by 1 base; junction bases not matched to a gene: 3. The CDR3 is 14 residues long. This chain's CDR3 is CASSLPSGQETQYF. CDR3 bases: TGTGCCAGCAGCCTACCTAGCGGCCAAGAGACCCAGTACTTC.

The chain combines TRBV4-3 with TRBJ2-2; 13 nucleotides agree with TRBD2. Germline CDR1 LGHNA, CDR2 YSLEER. This CDR3 has 18 residues. Trimming removed 0 bases from V and 7 bases from J; junction bases left unmatched: 8. The CDR3 sequence is CASSQERTSGRTGGELFF. CDR3 coding DNA: TGCGCCAGCAGCCAAGAGAGGACTAGCGGGAGAACGGGCGGGGAGCTGTTTTTT.

The chain combines TRBV19 with TRBJ1-5; unclear D gene. The V gene lost 3 bases and the J gene lost 2 bases, with 8 bases spanning the gap. The germline CDR1 and CDR2 sequences are LNHDA and SQIVND (reference sequence). The CDR3 is 14 residues long. The CDR3 reads CASSIYDGNQPQHF. CDR3 DNA sequence: TGTGCCAGTAGTATTTACGATGGCAATCAGCCCCAGCATTTT.

The J gene is TRBJ2-1, the V gene TRBV3-1; the D gene could be TRBD1 or TRBD2 (5 bases each). Germline CDR1 is LGHDT and CDR2 is YNNKEL (reference sequence). Trimming shortened V by 0 bases and J by 4 bases, and 10 bases separated the two germline ends. CDR3 length: 15 residues. CDR3 amino acids: CASSQEFEGYNEQFF. The CDR3 DNA is TGTGCCAGCAGCCAAGAATTTGAGGGGTACAATGAGCAGTTCTTC.

The V and J genes are TRBV25-1 and TRBJ2-7; tentatively, D is TRBD2 (6 bases). This CDR3 spans 16 amino acids. Between the trimmed V and J ends, which lost 2 bases and 5 bases, there was a span of 19 bases. CDR1 and CDR2 from the germline V gene are MGHDK and SYGVNS. For the CDR3, the DNA is TGTGCCAGCAGTGAAGGTTACGGAGGCTGGGGGGACGAGCAGTACTTC. Its protein product is CASSEGYGGWGDEQYF.

The chain joins TRBV28 to TRBJ2-7, with D maybe TRBD1 (7 bases). Per germline, CDR1 MDHEN and CDR2 SYDVKM. The CDR3 extends over 17 amino acids. V lost 4 bases and J 7 bases, leaving 26 bases between the germline ends. The CDR3 protein is CASSSYPRSTGRREQYF. The CDR3 coding sequence is TGTGCCAGCAGTTCCTACCCGCGATCGACAGGGAGGAGGGAGCAGTACTTC.